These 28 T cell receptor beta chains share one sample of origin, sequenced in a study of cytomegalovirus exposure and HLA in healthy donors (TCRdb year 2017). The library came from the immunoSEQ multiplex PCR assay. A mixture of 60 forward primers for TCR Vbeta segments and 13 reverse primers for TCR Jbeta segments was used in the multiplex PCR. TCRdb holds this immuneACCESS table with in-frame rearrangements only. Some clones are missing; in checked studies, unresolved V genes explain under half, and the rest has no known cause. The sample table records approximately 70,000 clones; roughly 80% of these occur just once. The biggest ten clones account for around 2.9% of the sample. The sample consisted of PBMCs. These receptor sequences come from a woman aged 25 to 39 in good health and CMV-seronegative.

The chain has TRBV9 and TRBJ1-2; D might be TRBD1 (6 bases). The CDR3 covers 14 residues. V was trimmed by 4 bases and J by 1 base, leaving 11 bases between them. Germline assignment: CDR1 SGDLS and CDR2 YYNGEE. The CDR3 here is CASSPGDYNYGYTF. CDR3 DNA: TGTGCCAGCAGCCCAGGGGATTATAACTATGGCTACACCTTC.

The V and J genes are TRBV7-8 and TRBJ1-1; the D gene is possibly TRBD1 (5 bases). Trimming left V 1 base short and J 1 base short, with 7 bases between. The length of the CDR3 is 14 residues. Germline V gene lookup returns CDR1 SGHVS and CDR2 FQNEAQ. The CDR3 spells CASSLVDTNTEAFF. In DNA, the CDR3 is TGTGCCAGCAGCTTAGTGGACACGAACACTGAAGCTTTCTTT.

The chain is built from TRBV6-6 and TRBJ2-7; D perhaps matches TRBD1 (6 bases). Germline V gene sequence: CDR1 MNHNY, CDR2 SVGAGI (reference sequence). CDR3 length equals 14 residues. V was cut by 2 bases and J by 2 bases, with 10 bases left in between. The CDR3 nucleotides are TGTGCCAGCAGTTACCCGGACAGACCCTACGAGCAGTACTTC. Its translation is CASSYPDRPYEQYF.

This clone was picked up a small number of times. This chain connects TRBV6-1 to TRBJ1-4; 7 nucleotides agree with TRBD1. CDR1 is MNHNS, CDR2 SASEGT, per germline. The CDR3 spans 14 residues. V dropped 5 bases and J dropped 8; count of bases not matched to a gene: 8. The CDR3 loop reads CASSNDRVREKLFF. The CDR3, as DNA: TGTGCCAGCAGTAATGACAGGGTGCGCGAAAAACTGTTTTTT.

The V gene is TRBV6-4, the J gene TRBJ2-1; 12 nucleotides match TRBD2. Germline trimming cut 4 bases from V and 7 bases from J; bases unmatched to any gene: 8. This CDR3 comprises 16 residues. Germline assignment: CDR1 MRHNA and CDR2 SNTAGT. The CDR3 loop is CASSASRTSGDNEQFF. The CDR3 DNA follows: TGTGCCAGCAGTGCCTCTCGGACTAGCGGGGATAATGAGCAGTTCTTC.

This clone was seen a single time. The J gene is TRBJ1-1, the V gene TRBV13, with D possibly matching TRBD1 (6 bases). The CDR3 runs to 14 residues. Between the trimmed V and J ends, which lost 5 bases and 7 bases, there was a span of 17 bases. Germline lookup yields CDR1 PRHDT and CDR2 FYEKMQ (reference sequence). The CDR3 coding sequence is TGTGCCAGCAGCCTTTACAGGGAAACCTATGAAGCTTTCTTT. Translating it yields CASSLYRETYEAFF.

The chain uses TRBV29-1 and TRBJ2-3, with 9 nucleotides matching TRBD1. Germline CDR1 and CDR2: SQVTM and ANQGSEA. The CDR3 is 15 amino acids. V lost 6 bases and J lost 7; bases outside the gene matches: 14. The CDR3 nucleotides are TGCAGCGTGAATACAGGGGGCGCCGTCTTTAATACGCAGTATTTT. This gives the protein CSVNTGGAVFNTQYF.

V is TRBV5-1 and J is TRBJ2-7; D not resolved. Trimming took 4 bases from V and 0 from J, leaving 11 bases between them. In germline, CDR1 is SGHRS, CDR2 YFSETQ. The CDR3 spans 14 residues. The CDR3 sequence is CASSGAGDSYEQYF. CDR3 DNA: TGCGCCAGCAGCGGCGCAGGCGACTCCTACGAGCAGTACTTC.

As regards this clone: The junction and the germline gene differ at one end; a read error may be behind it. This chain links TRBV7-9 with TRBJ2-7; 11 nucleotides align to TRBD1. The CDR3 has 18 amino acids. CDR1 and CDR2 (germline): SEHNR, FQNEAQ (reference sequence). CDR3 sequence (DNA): TGTTCCAGCAGCTTAGCCCACTCAAGGGACAGGGGGACCTACGAGCAGTACTTC. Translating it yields CSSSLAHSRDRGTYEQYF.

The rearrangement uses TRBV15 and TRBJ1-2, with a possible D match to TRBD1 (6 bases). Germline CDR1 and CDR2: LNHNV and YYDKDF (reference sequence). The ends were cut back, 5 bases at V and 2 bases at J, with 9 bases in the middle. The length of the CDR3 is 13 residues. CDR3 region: CATSSDRNYGYTF. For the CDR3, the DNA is TGTGCCACCAGCTCAGACAGGAACTATGGCTACACCTTC.

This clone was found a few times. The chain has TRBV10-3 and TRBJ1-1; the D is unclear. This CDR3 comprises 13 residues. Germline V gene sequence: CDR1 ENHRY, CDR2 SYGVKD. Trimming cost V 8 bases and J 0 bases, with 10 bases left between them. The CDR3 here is CAIGEGLNTEAFF. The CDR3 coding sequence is TGTGCCATCGGGGAGGGATTGAACACTGAAGCTTTCTTT.

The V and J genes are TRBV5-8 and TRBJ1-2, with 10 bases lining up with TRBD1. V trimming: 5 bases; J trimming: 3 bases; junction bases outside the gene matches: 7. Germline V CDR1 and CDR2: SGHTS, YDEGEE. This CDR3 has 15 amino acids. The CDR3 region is CASRLTGGEDYGYTF. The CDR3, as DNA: TGTGCCAGCAGATTGACAGGGGGCGAGGACTATGGCTACACCTTC.

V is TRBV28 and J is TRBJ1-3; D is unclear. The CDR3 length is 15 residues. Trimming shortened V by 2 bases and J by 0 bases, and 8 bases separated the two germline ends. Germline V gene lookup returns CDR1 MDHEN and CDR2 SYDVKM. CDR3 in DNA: TGTGCCAGCAGTTTAGGGCAGAGCTCTGGAAACACCATATATTTT. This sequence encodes CASSLGQSSGNTIYF.

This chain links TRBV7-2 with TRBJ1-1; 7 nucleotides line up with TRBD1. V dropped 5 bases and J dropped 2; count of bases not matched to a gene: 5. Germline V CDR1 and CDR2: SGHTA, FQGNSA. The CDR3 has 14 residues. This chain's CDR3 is CASSARQGNTEAFF. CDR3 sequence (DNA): TGTGCCAGCAGCGCGCGACAGGGTAACACTGAAGCTTTCTTT.

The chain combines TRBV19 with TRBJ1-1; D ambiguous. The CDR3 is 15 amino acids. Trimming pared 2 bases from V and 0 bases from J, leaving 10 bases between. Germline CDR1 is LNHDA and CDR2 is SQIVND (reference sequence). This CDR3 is CASSIMGSMNTEAFF. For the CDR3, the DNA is TGTGCCAGTAGTATAATGGGCAGTATGAACACTGAAGCTTTCTTT. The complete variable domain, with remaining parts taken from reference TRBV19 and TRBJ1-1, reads DGGITQSPKYLFRKEGQNVTLSCEQNLNHDAMYWYRQDPGQGLRLIYYSQIVNDFQKGDIAEGYSVSREKKESFPLTVTSAQKNPTAFYLCASSIMGSMNTEAFFGQGTRLTVV.

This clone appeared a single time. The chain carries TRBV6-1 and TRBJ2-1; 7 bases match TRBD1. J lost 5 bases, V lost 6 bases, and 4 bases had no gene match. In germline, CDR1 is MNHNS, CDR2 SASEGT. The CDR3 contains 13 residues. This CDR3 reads CASRDTGDNEQFF. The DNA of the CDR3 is TGTGCCAGCAGGGATACAGGGGACAATGAGCAGTTCTTC.

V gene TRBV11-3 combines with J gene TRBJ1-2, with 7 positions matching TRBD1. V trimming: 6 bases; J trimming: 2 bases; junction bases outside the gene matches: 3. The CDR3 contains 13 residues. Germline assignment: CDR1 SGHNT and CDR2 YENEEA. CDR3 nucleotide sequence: TGTGCCAGCAGACCGACAGGGAACTATGGCTACACCTTC. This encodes CASRPTGNYGYTF.

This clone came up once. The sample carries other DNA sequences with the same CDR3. DNA of the CDR3: TGTGCCAGCAGTGACGCAGGCCGCTCTGGAAACACCATATATTTT. As protein: CASSDAGRSGNTIYF. The chain joins TRBV25-1 to TRBJ1-3; D is uncertain. V was shortened by 3 bases and J by 0 bases, with 9 bases between the two germline ends. The CDR3 has 15 amino acids. Germline-derived CDR1 and CDR2 are MGHDK and SYGVNS.

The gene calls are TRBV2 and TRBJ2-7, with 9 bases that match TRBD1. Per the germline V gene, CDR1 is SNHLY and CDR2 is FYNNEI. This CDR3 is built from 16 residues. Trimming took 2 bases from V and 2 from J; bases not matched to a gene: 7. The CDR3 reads CASSELRGTGTYEQYF. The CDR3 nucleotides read TGTGCCAGCAGTGAATTACGGGGGACAGGGACCTACGAGCAGTACTTC.

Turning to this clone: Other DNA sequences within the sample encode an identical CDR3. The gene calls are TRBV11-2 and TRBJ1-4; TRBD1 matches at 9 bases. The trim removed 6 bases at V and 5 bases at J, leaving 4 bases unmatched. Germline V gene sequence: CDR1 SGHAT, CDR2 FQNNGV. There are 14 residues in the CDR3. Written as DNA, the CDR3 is TGTGCCAGCAGTCGCGGGACAGGGAATGAAAAACTGTTTTTT. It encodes CASSRGTGNEKLFF.

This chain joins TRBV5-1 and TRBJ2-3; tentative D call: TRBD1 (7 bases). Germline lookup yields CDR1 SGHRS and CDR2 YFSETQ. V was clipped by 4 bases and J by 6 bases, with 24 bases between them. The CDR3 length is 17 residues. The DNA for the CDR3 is TGCGCCAGCAGCCTACAGGGGAATGGGGGGAGGATCGATACGCAGTATTTT. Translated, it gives CASSLQGNGGRIDTQYF. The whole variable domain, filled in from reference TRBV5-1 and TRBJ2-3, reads KAGVTQTPRYLIKTRGQQVTLSCSPISGHRSVSWYQQTPGQGLQFLFEYFSETQRNKGNFPGRFSGRQFSNSRSEMNVSTLELGDSALYLCASSLQGNGGRIDTQYFGPGTRLTVL.

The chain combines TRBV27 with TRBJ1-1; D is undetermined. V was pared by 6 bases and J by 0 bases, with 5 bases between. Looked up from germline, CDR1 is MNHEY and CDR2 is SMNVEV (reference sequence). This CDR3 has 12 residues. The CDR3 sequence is CASRQMNTEAFF. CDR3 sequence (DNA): TGTGCCAGCAGGCAGATGAACACTGAAGCTTTCTTT.

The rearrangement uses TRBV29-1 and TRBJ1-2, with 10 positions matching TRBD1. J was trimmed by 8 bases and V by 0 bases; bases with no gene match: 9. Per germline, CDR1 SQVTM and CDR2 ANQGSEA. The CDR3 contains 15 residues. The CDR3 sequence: CSVEEKGQGIHGYTF. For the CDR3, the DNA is TGCAGCGTTGAAGAAAAGGGACAGGGGATCCACGGCTACACCTTC.

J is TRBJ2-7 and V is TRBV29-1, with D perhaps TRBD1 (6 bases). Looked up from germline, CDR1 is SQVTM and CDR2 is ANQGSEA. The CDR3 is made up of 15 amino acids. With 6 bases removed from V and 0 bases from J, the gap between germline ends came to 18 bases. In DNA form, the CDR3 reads TGCAGCGTGCGGGCAGGTACCAGGGGCTCCTACGAGCAGTACTTC. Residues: CSVRAGTRGSYEQYF.

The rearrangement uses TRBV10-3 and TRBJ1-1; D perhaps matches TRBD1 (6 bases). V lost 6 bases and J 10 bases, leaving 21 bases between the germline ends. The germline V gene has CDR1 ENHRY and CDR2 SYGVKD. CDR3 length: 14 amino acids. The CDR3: CAIRDGDQGSAAFF. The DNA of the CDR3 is TGTGCCATCAGGGACGGAGATCAGGGGTCGGCAGCTTTCTTT.

The chain's CDR3 is CASRSDRDYGYTF. CDR3 DNA sequence: TGTGCCAGCAGATCCGACAGGGACTATGGCTACACCTTC. The chain joins TRBV28 to TRBJ1-2; 7 bases are a match to TRBD1. CDR3 length: 13 residues. J gave up 3 bases and V 6 bases, and 4 bases lay outside the gene matches. The germline gives CDR1 MDHEN, CDR2 SYDVKM.

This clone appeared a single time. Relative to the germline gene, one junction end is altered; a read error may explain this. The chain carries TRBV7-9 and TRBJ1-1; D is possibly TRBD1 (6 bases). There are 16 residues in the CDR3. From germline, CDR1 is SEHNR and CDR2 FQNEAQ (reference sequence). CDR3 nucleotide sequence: TGTTCCAGCAGCTCAGGGGACACCCTTAGGGACACTGAAGCTTTCTTT. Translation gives CSSSSGDTLRDTEAFF.

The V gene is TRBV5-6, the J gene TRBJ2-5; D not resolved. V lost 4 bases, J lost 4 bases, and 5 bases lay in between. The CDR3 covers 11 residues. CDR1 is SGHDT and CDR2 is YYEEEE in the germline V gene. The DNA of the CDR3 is TGTGCCAGCAGCCTGAGAGAGACCCAGTACTTC. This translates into CASSLRETQYF.